A few counts support the clone carrying this TCR beta chain. These data originate in a study of cytotoxic CD8 clonotypes in ibrutinib-treated CLL. Depths of 1 in 200,000 to 1 in 1 million T cells were the sequencing target. The assay was immunoSEQ multiplex PCR, and TCRdb's table has in-frame clones only and misses some. Of under 35,000 clones listed, over 55% are singletons. Trimming at V came to 4 bases and at J to 5 bases, leaving 1 base not matched to a gene. From germline, CDR1 is SQVTM and CDR2 ANQGSEA. The CDR3 spans 12 residues. The receptor comes from a human donor with chronic lymphocytic leukemia. This sequence joins TRBV29-1 and TRBJ2-3, with 9 bases aligning to TRBD1. Sample: PBMCs, taken after 24 months of ibrutinib treatment. CDR3 DNA sequence: TGCAGCGTTGGACAGGGGGGAGATACGCAGTATTTT. Translated: CSVGQGGDTQYF.